The 6 T cell receptor beta chains below were found in one sample sequenced in a study of human T cells and chemical hapten exposure. MiXCR, run by TCRdb on the RACE reads, gives a single entry per CDR3 protein. This repertoire shows about 80,000 distinct CDR3 sequences, roughly 7.2% found once; its top ten account for 1.5% to 1.7%. The time point here: patch test 1, 2 weeks after DPC sensitization. Treatment defined: therapeutic diphenylcyclopropenone sensitization with weekly scalp DPC. Source: whole blood, taken in connection with sensitization to the hapten diphenylcyclopropenone (DPC). All receptors come from a woman in her thirties with alopecia areata. Some clones in this sample may be carry-over from other donors' samples.

This clonotype was found a few times. V gene TRBV20-1 combines with J gene TRBJ1-1; 10 nucleotides line up with TRBD1. The germline gives CDR1 DFQATT, CDR2 SNEGSKA (reference sequence). The junction had 5 bases not matched to a gene; V was cut back by 4 bases and J by 0 bases. This CDR3 comprises 15 residues. The CDR3, as DNA: TGCAGTGCTACCCGGACAGGGGGTATGAACACTGAAGCTTTCTTT. Its protein product is CSATRTGGMNTEAFF.

This clonotype was picked up many times. The chain recombines TRBV20-1 with TRBJ1-4; D is possibly TRBD1 (5 bases). The V end lost 5 bases, the J end lost 3 bases, and 19 bases lay between the germline ends. The CDR3 is 16 amino acids. Germline lookup yields CDR1 DFQATT and CDR2 SNEGSKA (reference sequence). The chain's CDR3 is CSASWDGGRANEKLFF. The CDR3 DNA sequence: TGCAGTGCTTCTTGGGATGGGGGTCGAGCTAATGAAAAACTGTTTTTT.

V usage is TRBV6-6 and J usage is TRBJ2-1; D possibly corresponds to TRBD2 (6 bases). Trimming pared 5 bases from V and 0 bases from J, leaving 11 bases between. CDR1 is MNHNY and CDR2 is SVGAGI in the germline V gene (reference sequence). CDR3 length: 15 amino acids. The CDR3 loop reads CASSGSGRSYNEQFF. In DNA form, the CDR3 reads TGTGCCAGCAGTGGTAGCGGACGCTCCTACAATGAGCAGTTCTTC.

A remark on this clonotype: With a much larger clone just one base away, this may be a read error. This chain uses TRBV3-1 with TRBJ2-7; D is unclear. The germline gives CDR1 LGHDT, CDR2 YNNKEL (reference sequence). The ends were cut back, 2 bases at V and 2 bases at J, with 10 bases in the middle. The CDR3 consists of 14 residues. The CDR3 loop is CASSQSFRTYEQYF. The CDR3 DNA follows: TGTGCCAGCAGCCAATCTTTTCGTACCTACGAGCAGTACTTC.

This clonotype was counted a few times. The V gene is TRBV30, the J gene TRBJ2-6; no clear D. The CDR3 is made up of 12 amino acids. V was cut by 5 bases and J by 0 bases, with 2 bases left in between. Per the germline V gene, CDR1 is GTSNPN and CDR2 is SVGIG (reference sequence). CDR3 nucleotides: TGTGCCTGGGGCTCTGGGGCCAACGTCCTGACTTTC. Translation: CAWGSGANVLTF.

The CDR3 DNA is TGTGCCAGCAGTCACTACGGGGGGGACTCCAACACCGGGGAGCTGTTTTTT. It is translated as CASSHYGGDSNTGELFF. The chain has TRBV7-6 and TRBJ2-2; 8 bases match TRBD2. The ends lost 6 bases at V and 2 bases at J; junction bases unmatched: 11. This CDR3 spans 17 amino acids. CDR1 and CDR2 (germline): SGHVS, FNYEAQ.